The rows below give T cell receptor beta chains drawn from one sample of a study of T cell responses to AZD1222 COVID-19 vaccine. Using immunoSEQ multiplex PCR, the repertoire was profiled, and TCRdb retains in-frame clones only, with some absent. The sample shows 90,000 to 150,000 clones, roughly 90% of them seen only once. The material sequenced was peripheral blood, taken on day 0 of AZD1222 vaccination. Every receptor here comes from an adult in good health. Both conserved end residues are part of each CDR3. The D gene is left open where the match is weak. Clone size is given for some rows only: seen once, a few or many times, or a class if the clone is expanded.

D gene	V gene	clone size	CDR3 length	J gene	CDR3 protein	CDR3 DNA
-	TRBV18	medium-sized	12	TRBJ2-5	CASSPPMETQYF	TGTGCCAGCTCACCACCGATGGAGACCCAGTACTTC
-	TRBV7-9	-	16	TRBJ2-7	CASSLVRGLTPYEQYF	TGTGCCAGCAGCTTAGTTCGGGGTCTTACCCCCTACGAGCAGTACTTC
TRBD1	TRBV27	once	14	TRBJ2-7	CASSFQGAFYEQYF	TGTGCCAGCAGTTTCCAGGGGGCCTTTTACGAGCAGTACTTC
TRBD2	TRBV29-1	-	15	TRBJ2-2	CSVGGAGEYTGELFF	TGCAGCGTTGGGGGTGCGGGGGAATACACCGGGGAGCTGTTTTTT
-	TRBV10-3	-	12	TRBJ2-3	CAISEGGPTQYF	TGTGCCATCAGTGAAGGGGGTCCTACGCAGTATTTT
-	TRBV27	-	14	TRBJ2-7	CASSLTPGGDEQYF	TGTGCCAGCAGTTTGACCCCCGGAGGCGACGAGCAGTACTTC
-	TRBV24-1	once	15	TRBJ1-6	CATDEWGLNNSPLHF	TGTGCCACCGATGAGTGGGGGCTCAATAATTCACCCCTCCACTTT
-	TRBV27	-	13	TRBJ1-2	CASTPRGGYGYTF	TGTGCCAGCACCCCTCGAGGGGGTTATGGCTACACCTTC
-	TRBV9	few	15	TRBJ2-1	CASSVEDYSYNEQFF	TGTGCCAGCAGCGTAGAGGACTACTCCTACAATGAGCAGTTCTTC
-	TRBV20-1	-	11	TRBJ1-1	CSAKVNTEAFF	TGCAGTGCTAAGGTGAACACTGAAGCTTTCTTT
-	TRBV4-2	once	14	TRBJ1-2	CASSQGRTVYGYTF	TGTGCCAGCAGCCAAGGACGGACCGTCTATGGCTACACCTTC
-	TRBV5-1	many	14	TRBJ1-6	CASSLEGSESPLHF	TGCGCCAGCAGCTTGGAAGGGAGCGAATCACCCCTCCACTTT
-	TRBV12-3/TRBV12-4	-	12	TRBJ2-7	CASSFEGYEQYF	TGTGCCAGCAGTTTTGAGGGTTACGAGCAGTACTTC
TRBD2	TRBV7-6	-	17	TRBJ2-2	CASSLEVTSGETGELFF	TGTGCCAGCAGCCTCGAGGTTACTAGCGGGGAGACCGGGGAGCTGTTTTTT
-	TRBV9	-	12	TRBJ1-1	CASGGINTEAFF	TGTGCCAGCGGGGGGATTAACACTGAAGCTTTCTTT
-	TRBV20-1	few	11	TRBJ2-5	CSQGYGETQYF	TGCAGCCAAGGCTATGGGGAGACCCAGTACTTC
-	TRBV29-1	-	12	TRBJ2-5	CSSARGQETQYF	TGCAGCTCTGCGAGGGGGCAAGAGACCCAGTACTTC
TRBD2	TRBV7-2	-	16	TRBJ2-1	CASSWGGDPTEGEQFF	TGTGCCAGCAGCTGGGGGGGGGACCCCACAGAGGGGGAGCAGTTCTTC
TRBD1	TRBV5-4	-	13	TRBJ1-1	CASSADRGTEAFF	TGTGCCAGCAGCGCGGACAGGGGTACTGAAGCTTTCTTT
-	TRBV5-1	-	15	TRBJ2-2	CASSSGYSDTGELFF	TGCGCCAGCAGCTCGGGGTACTCGGACACCGGGGAGCTGTTTTTT
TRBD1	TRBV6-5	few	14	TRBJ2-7	CASSRTGSTYEQYF	TGTGCCAGCAGTAGGACAGGGTCAACCTACGAGCAGTACTTC
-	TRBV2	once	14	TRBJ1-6	CASSVRDNNSPLHF	TGTGCCAGCAGTGTCCGGGATAATAATTCACCCCTCCACTTT
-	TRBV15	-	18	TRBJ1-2	CATSRDWSAGDGANGYTF	TGTGCCACCAGCAGAGATTGGTCCGCTGGGGACGGTGCAAATGGCTACACCTTC
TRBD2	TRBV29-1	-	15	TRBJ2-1	CSVQGLAGRINEQFF	TGCAGCGTCCAAGGACTAGCGGGGAGGATCAATGAGCAGTTCTTC
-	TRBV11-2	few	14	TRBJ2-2	CASSVGRVFGELFF	TGTGCCAGCAGCGTTGGCAGGGTATTCGGGGAGCTGTTTTTT
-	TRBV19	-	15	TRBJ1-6	CASSSHSVPGSPLHF	TGTGCCAGTAGTAGCCACTCCGTCCCGGGTTCACCCCTCCACTTT
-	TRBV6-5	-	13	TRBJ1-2	CASSYPPGGGYTF	TGTGCCAGCAGTTATCCACCGGGAGGAGGCTACACCTTC
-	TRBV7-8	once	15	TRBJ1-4	CASSPQGNFNEKLFF	TGTGCCAGCAGCCCCCAGGGGAACTTTAATGAAAAACTGTTTTTT
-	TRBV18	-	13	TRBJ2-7	CASSPDSSYEQYF	TGTGCCAGCTCACCGGACAGCTCCTACGAGCAGTACTTC